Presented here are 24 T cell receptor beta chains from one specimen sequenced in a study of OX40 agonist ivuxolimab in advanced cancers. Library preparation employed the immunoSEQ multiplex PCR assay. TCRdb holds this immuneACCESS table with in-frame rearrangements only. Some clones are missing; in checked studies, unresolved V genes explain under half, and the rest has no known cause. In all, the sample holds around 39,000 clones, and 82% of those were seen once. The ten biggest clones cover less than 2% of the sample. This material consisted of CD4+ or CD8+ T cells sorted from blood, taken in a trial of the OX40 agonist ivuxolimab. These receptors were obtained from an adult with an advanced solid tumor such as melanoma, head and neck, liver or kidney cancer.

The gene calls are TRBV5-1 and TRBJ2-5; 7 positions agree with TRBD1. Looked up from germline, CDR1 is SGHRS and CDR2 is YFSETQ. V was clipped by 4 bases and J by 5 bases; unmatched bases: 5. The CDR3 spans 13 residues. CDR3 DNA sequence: TGCGCCAGCAGCGCACAGGGGTCGGAGACCCAGTACTTC. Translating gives CASSAQGSETQYF.

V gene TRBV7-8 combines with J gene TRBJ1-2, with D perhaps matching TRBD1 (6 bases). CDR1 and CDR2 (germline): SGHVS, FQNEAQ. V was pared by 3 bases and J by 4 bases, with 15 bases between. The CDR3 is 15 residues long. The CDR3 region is CASSFQRTASYGYTF. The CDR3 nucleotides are TGTGCCAGCAGCTTTCAAAGGACAGCCTCCTATGGCTACACCTTC.

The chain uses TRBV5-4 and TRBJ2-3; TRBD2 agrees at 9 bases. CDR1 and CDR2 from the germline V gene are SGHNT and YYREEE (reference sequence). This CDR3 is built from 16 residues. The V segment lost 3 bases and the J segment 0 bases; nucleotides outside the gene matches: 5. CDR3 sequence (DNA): TGTGCCAGCAGCTCAGGGACTAGCAGGAGCACAGATACGCAGTATTTT. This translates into CASSSGTSRSTDTQYF.

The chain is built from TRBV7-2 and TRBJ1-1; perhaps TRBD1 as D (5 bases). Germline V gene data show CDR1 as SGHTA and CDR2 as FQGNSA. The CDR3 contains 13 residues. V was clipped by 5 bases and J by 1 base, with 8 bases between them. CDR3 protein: CASSPGPNTEAFF. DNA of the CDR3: TGTGCCAGCAGCCCGGGACCGAACACTGAAGCTTTCTTT.

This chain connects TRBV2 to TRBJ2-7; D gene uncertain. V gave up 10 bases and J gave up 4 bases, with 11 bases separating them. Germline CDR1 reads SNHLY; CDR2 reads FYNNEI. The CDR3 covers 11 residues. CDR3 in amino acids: CATAALYEQYF. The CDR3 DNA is TGTGCCACAGCCGCCCTTTACGAGCAGTACTTC.

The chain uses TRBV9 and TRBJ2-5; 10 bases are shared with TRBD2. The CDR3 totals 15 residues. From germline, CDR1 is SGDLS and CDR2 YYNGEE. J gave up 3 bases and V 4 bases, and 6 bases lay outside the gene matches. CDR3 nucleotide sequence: TGTGCCAGCAGCCAATACGGACTAGCGGAAGAGACCCAGTACTTC. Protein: CASSQYGLAEETQYF.

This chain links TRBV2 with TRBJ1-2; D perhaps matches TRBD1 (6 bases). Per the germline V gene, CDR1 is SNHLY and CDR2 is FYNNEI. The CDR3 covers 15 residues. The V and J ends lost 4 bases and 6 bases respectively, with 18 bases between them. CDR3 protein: CASSGQGGQLHGYTF. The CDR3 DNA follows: TGTGCCAGCAGTGGTCAAGGCGGACAGCTCCATGGCTACACCTTC.

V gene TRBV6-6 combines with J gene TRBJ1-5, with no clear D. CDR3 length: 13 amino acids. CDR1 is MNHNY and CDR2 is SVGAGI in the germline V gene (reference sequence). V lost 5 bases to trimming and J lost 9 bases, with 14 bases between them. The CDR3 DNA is TGTGCCAGCAGTGGATACAGCCGGGGGCCCCAGCATTTT. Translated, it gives CASSGYSRGPQHF.

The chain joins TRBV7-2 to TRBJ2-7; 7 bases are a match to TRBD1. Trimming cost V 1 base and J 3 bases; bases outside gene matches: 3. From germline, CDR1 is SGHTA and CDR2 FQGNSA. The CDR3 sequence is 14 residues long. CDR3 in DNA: TGTGCCAGCAGCTTAGACAGGGGCATCTACGAGCAGTACTTC. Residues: CASSLDRGIYEQYF.

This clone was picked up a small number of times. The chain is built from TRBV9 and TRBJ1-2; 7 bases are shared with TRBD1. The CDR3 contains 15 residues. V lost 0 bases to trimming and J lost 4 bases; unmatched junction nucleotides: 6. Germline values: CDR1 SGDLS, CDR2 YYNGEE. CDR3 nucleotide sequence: TGTGCCAGCAGCGTAGCTGCTCAGGGGGTCTATGGCTACACCTTC. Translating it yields CASSVAAQGVYGYTF.

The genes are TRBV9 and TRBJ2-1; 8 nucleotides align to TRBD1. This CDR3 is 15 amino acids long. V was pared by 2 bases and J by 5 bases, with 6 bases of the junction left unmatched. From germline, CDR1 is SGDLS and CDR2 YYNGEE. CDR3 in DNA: TGTGCCAGCAGCGTCCTCGGGACAGGTAACAATGAGCAGTTCTTC. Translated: CASSVLGTGNNEQFF.

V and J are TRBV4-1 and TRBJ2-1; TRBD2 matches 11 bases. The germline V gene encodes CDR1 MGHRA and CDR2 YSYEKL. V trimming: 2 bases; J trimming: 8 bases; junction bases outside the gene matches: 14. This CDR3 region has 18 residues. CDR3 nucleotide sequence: TGCGCCAGCAGCCAATTCGCCCTAGGGGGACTAGCGGTCCATGAGCAGTTCTTC. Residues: CASSQFALGGLAVHEQFF.

The CDR3 here is CASSSQGGGTQYF. The CDR3 DNA follows: TGTGCCAGCAGCTCCCAGGGAGGGGGGACCCAGTACTTC. This chain joins TRBV7-2 and TRBJ2-5; D might be TRBD2 (7 bases). This CDR3 region has 13 residues. Germline assignment: CDR1 SGHTA and CDR2 FQGNSA. The V end lost 4 bases, the J end lost 7 bases, and 13 bases lay between the germline ends.

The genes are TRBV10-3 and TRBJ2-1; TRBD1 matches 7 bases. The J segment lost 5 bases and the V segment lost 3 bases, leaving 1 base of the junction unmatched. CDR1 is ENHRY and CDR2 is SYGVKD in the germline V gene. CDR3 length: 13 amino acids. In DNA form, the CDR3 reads TGTGCCATCAGTGAAACAGGGGACAATGAGCAGTTCTTC. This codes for CAISETGDNEQFF.

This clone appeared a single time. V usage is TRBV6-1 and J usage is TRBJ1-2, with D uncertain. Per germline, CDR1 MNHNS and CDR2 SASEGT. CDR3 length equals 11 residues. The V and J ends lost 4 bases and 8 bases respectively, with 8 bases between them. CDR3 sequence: CASSAFGGYTF. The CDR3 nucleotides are TGTGCCAGCAGTGCCTTCGGGGGCTACACCTTC.

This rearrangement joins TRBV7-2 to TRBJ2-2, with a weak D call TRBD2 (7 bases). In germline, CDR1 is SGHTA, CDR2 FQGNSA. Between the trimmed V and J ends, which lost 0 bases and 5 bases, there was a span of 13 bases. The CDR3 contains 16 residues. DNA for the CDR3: TGTGCCAGCAGCTTAGCGTCTGGGGGGGCAACCGGGGAGCTGTTTTTT. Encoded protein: CASSLASGGATGELFF.

CDR3 coding DNA: TGTGCCAGCAGCTTTTTGGGGGGAAGTGGAAACACCATATATTTT. Translated: CASSFLGGSGNTIYF. V and J are TRBV5-6 and TRBJ1-3; the D gene is possibly TRBD1 (5 bases). V was clipped by 2 bases and J by 3 bases, with 12 bases between them. CDR1 and CDR2 (germline): SGHDT, YYEEEE. This CDR3 has 15 amino acids.

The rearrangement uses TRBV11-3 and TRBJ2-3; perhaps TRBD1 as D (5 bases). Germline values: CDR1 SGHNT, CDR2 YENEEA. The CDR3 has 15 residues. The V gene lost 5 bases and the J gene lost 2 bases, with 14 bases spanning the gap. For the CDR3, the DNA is TGTGCCAGCAGCGTGGGGCTGAGCCTCACAGATACGCAGTATTTT. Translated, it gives CASSVGLSLTDTQYF.

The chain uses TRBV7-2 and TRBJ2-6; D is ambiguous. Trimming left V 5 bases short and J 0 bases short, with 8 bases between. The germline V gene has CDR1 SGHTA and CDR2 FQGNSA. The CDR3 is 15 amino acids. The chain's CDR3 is CASSLGSSGANVLTF. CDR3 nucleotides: TGTGCCAGCAGCCTCGGCAGCTCTGGGGCCAACGTCCTGACTTTC.

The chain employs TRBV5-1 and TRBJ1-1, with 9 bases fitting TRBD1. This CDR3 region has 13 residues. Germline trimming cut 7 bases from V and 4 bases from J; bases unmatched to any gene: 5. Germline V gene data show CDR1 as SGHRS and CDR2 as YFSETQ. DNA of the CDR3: TGCGCCAGCCAACTACAGGGGGCCACTGAAGCTTTCTTT. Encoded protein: CASQLQGATEAFF.

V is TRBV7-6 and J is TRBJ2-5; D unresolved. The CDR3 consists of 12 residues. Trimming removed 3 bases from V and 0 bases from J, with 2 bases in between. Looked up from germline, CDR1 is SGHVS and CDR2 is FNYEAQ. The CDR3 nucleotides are TGTGCCAGCAGCTTCGACCAAGAGACCCAGTACTTC. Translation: CASSFDQETQYF. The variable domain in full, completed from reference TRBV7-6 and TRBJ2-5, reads GAGVSQSPRYKVTKRGQDVALRCDPISGHVSLYWYRQALGQGPEFLTYFNYEAQQDKSGLPNDRFSAERPEGSISTLTIQRTEQRDSAMYRCASSFDQETQYFGPGTRLLVL.

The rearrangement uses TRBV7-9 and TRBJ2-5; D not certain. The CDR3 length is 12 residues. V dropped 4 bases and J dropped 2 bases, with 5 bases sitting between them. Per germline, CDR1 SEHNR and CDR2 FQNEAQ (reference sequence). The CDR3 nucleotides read TGTGCCAGCAGCTCGGATCAAGAGACCCAGTACTTC. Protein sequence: CASSSDQETQYF. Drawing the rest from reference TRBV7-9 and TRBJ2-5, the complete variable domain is DTGVSQNPRHKITKRGQNVTFRCDPISEHNRLYWYRQTLGQGPEFLTYFQNEAQLEKSRLLSDRFSAERPKGSFSTLEIQRTEQGDSAMYLCASSSDQETQYFGPGTRLLVL.

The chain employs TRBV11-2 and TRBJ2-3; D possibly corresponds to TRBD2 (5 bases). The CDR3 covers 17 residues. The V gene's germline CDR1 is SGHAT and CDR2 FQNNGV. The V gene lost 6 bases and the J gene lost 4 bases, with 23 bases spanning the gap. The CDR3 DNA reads TGTGCCAGCAGTAAAGGCAGGCTACTAGTAATCGCAGATACGCAGTATTTT. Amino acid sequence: CASSKGRLLVIADTQYF.

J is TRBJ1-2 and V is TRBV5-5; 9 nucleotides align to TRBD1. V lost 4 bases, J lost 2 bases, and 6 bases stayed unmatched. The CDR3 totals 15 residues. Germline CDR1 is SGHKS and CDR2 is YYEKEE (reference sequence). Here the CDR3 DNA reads TGTGCCAGCAGCCTACAGGGGGCGGTAAACTATGGCTACACCTTC. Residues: CASSLQGAVNYGYTF.